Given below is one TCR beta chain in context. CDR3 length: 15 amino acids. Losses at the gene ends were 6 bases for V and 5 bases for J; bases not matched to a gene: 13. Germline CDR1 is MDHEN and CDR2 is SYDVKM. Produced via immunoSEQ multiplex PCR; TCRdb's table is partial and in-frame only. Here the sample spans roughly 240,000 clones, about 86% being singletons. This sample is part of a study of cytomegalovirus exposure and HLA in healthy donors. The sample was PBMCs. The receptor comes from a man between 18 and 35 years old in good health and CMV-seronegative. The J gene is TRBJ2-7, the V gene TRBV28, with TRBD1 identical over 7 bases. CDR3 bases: TGTGCCAGCAGCCCAGACAGGGCGAGTAATCACGAGCAGTACTTC. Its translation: CASSPDRASNHEQYF.